This T cell receptor (beta chain) was identified in a study of tumor-infiltrating lymphocytes in localized non-small cell lung cancer. Here immunoSEQ multiplex PCR was the method, and the copy in TCRdb shows in-frame clones only, minus some. The table shows around 16,000 clones, with over 35% occurring only once. The V end was cut by 7 bases, the J end by 4 bases, with 14 bases between. CDR1 is WSHSY, CDR2 SAAADI, per germline. The CDR3 sequence is 13 residues long. Sequences were obtained from lung tumor tissue. V usage is TRBV10-2 and J usage is TRBJ2-7, with D possibly being TRBD1 or TRBD2 (5 bases each). This TCR was sampled from a human donor with non-small cell lung cancer. The CDR3 protein is CASIGDPGYEQYF. For the CDR3, the DNA is TGCGCCAGCATAGGGGATCCGGGGTACGAGCAGTACTTC.